This TCR beta chain appears in the sequencing data of a study of T cell repertoires in cytomegalovirus infection. Of note for this clonotype: Its antigen remains unidentified.

General study findings and limits: The study found HLA-C-restricted CMV-specific TCR beta clonotypes dominating the ex vivo response.

TCRdb used MiXCR to reprocess the reads, holding one entry per CDR3 protein. The profile shows 490,000 or so distinct CDR3 sequences, roughly 10% of them singletons. The J segment lost 5 bases and the V segment lost 5 bases, leaving 6 bases of the junction unmatched. CDR3 length equals 14 residues. CDR1 and CDR2 from the germline V gene are SGHKS and YYEKEE (reference sequence). The rearrangement uses TRBV5-5 and TRBJ2-7, with TRBD1 identical over 11 bases. Sequenced: PBMCs. This clonotype originated in a human donor in good health (CMV status not recorded). Some clones in this sample may be carry-over from other donors' samples. CDR3 sequence: CASRPRTGGDEQYF. The DNA of the CDR3 is TGTGCCAGCAGACCAAGGACAGGGGGCGACGAGCAGTACTTC.